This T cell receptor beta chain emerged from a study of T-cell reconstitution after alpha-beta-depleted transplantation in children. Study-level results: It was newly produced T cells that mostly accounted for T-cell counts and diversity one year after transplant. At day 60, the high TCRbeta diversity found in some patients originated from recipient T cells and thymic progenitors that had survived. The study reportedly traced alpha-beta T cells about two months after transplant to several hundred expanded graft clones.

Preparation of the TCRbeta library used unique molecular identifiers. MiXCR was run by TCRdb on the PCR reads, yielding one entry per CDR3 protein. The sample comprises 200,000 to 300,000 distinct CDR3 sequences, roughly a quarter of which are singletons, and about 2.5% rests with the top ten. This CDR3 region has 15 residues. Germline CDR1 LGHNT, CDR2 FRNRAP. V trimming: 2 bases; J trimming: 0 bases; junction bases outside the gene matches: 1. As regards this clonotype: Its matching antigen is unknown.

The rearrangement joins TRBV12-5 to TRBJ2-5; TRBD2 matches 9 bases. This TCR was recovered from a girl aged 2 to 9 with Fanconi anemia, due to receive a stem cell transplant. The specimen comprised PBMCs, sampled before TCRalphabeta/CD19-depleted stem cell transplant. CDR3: CASGLTSGHQETQYF. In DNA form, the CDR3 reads TGTGCTAGTGGTTTGACTAGCGGGCACCAAGAGACCCAGTACTTC.